This T cell receptor beta chain was sequenced during a study of blood T cell repertoires in COVID-19. Across the whole study: The origin of the acute and convalescent COVID-19 samples was the United States, Italy and Spain. PBMCs, B-cell-depleted T cells, or T cells were the source of the cDNA or gDNA that made up the material.

Germline loops: CDR1 LNHNV, CDR2 YYDKDF (reference sequence). The CDR3 contains 13 residues. The germline V and J ends were trimmed by 0 bases and 4 bases, with 4 bases remaining between them. In the authors' methods: Nucleated cell number was recorded as an estimate derived from reference gene primer amplification. Method: immunoSEQ multiplex PCR; TCRdb's copy keeps in-frame clones and lacks some. V and J calls and clone size follow that table, whereas D and trimming were derived from the DNA. Among over 400,000 clones listed, about nine tenths were seen once. This receptor was obtained from a woman in her 30s with active or convalescent COVID-19. This chain links TRBV15 with TRBJ1-3; D gene ambiguous. Sequenced input: peripheral blood. The CDR3 nucleotides read TGTGCCACCAGCAGAGAGGCCGGAAACACCATATATTTT. This codes for CATSREAGNTIYF.